The rows below give T cell receptor beta chains drawn from one sample of a study of PD-1 blockade in classical Hodgkin lymphoma. Clones were read by immunoSEQ multiplex PCR, and TCRdb kept only the in-frame ones, dropping some. Found here are around 25,000 clones, around 72% of them singletons; the top ten hold approximately 3.5%. Material: peripheral blood mononuclear cells (PBMCs), obtained before the fourth cycle of nivolumab. The receptors were gathered from a human donor with classical Hodgkin lymphoma. Each CDR3 is given with its conserved first and last residue. Fields, in order: clone size, D gene, V gene, J gene, CDR3 DNA, CDR3 protein. A D gene is named only where the DNA matches it firmly. Only part of the rows carry a size: once, few, many, or a class if the clone is expanded.

.	TRBD1	TRBV14	TRBJ1-3	TGTGCCAGCAGCCGGTACAGACAGGGCTCTAACTCTGGAAACACCATATATTTT	CASSRYRQGSNSGNTIYF
.	TRBD1	TRBV30	TRBJ2-2	TGTGCCTGGAGTGTCCGGACAGGGAACACCGGGGAGCTGTTTTTT	CAWSVRTGNTGELFF
.	.	TRBV19	TRBJ2-4	TGTGCCAGTATGAATAGCGGACTAGCCAAAAACATTCAGTACTTC	CASMNSGLAKNIQYF
.	.	TRBV11-3	TRBJ2-2	TGTGCCAGCAGCTTAGCTGGGGGCTCTTTGACCGGGGAGCTGTTTTTT	CASSLAGGSLTGELFF
.	TRBD2	TRBV27	TRBJ2-1	TGTGCCACCGGGACTAGCGTCTTAGCTGGCTCCTACAATGAGCAGTTCTTC	CATGTSVLAGSYNEQFF
.	TRBD2	TRBV7-2	TRBJ2-1	TGTGCCAGCAGCTTATTAGGAGCGGGGGGAAATGAGCAGTTCTTC	CASSLLGAGGNEQFF
.	.	TRBV7-9	TRBJ2-5	TGTGCCAGCAGCTCATTAGATCGAGAGACCCAGTACTTC	CASSSLDRETQYF
.	.	TRBV7-9	TRBJ2-2	TGTGCCAGCAGCCTGATGGGGGATGTATCGGGGGAGCTGTTTTTT	CASSLMGDVSGELFF
.	.	TRBV11-2	TRBJ2-4	TGTGCCAGCAGCTTAGGGGCCGGCAGCGCGAACATTCAGTACTTC	CASSLGAGSANIQYF
.	.	TRBV5-1	TRBJ1-2	TGCGCCAGCAGCTTGGACAGGGTAACCTATGGCTACACCTTC	CASSLDRVTYGYTF
.	.	TRBV11-2	TRBJ1-6	TGTGCCAGCAGCTTAAACGCCTGGGATTCACCCCTCCACTTT	CASSLNAWDSPLHF
medium-sized	TRBD1	TRBV7-9	TRBJ1-4	TGTGCCAGCAGCTTATGGGGGACAGGGAATGAAAAACTGTTTTTT	CASSLWGTGNEKLFF
.	TRBD2	TRBV14	TRBJ2-1	TGTGCCAGCAGCCCCGGACTAGCGGGGAGGGAGCAGTTCTTC	CASSPGLAGREQFF
once	TRBD2	TRBV27	TRBJ2-3	TGTGCCAGCAGTTTATCGCCACTAGCGGCGACAGATACGCAGTATTTT	CASSLSPLAATDTQYF
.	TRBD2	TRBV4-2	TRBJ2-3	TGTGCCAGCAGCCCTGCGAAGGGCGGGGGAAAGGATACGCAGTATTTT	CASSPAKGGGKDTQYF